The T cell receptor (beta chain) described here comes from a study of T-cell memory formation after mild COVID-19. TCRdb redid the calling of the 5' RACE reads with MiXCR, one entry per CDR3 protein. The repertoire holds roughly 560,000 distinct CDR3 sequences, with around 21% as singletons. V dropped 0 bases and J dropped 2 bases, with 12 bases sitting between them. CDR1 is SGHRS, CDR2 YFSETQ, per germline. The CDR3 runs to 15 residues. This receptor was taken from an adult woman who had mild COVID-19 (a few samples of this study predate the infection). Cell type and time point are not known. The chain employs TRBV5-1 and TRBJ2-7; D not resolved. Sequencing was performed on PBMCs or a T cell subset sorted from them (not recorded which). The CDR3 spells CASSLVGTFPYEQYF. The CDR3 bases are TGCGCCAGCAGCTTGGTAGGAACCTTCCCCTACGAGCAGTACTTC.